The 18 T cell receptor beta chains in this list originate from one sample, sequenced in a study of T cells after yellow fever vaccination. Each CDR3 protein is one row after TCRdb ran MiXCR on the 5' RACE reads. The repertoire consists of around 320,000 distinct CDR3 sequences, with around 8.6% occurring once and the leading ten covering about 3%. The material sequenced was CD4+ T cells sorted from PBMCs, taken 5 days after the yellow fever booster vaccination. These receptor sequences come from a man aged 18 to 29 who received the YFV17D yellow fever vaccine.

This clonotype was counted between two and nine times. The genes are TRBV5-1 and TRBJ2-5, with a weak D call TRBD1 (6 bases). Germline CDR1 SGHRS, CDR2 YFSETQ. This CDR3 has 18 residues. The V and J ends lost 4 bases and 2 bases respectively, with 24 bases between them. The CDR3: CASSQGPLDHWGQETQYF. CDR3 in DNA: TGCGCCAGCAGCCAGGGGCCGCTCGATCATTGGGGGCAAGAGACCCAGTACTTC.

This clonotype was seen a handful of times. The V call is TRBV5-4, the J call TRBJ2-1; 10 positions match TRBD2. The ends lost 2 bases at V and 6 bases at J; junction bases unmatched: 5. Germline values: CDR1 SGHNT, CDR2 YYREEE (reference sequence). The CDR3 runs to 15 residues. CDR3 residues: CASSLRAGGPNEQFF. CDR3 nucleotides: TGTGCCAGCAGCTTAAGAGCGGGGGGGCCCAATGAGCAGTTCTTC.

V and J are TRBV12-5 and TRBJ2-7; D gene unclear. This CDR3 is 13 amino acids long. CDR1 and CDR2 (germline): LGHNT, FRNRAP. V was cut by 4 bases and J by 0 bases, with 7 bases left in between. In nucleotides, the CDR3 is TGTGCTAGTGGTTCGGTCCTCTCCTACGAGCAGTACTTC. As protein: CASGSVLSYEQYF.

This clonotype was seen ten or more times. The CDR3 region has the DNA TGTGCCAGCAGTTTCGGACAGGTCGGTGAAAAACTGTTTTTT. Protein sequence: CASSFGQVGEKLFF. V usage is TRBV27 and J usage is TRBJ1-4, with 7 bases fitting TRBD1. Germline V gene sequence: CDR1 MNHEY, CDR2 SMNVEV (reference sequence). The J segment lost 7 bases and the V segment lost 3 bases, leaving 5 bases of the junction unmatched. There are 14 residues in the CDR3.

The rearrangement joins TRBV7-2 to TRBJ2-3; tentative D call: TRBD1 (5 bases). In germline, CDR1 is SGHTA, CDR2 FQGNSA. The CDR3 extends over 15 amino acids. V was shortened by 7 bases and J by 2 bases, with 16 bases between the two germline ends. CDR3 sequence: CASTLGPGLTDTQYF. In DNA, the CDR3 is TGTGCCAGCACTTTAGGGCCAGGGCTCACAGATACGCAGTATTTT. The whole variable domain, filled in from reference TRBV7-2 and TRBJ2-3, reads GAGVSQSPSNKVTEKGKDVELRCDPISGHTALYWYRQSLGQGLEFLIYFQGNSAPDKSGLPSDRFSAERTGGSVSTLTIQRTQQEDSAVYLCASTLGPGLTDTQYFGPGTRLTVL.

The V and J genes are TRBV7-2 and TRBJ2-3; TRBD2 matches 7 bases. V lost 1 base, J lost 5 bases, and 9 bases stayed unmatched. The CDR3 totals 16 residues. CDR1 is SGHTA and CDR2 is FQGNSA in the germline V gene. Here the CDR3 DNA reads TGTGCCAGCAGCTTAGGGTTGCGGGGGAGAGAAGATACGCAGTATTTT. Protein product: CASSLGLRGREDTQYF.

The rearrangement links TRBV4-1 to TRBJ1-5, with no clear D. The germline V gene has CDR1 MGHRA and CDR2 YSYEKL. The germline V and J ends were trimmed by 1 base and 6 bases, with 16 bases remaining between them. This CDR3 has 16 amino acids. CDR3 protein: CASSQAAEVDRQPQHF. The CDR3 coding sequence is TGCGCCAGCAGCCAAGCCGCTGAGGTTGACCGTCAGCCCCAGCATTTT.

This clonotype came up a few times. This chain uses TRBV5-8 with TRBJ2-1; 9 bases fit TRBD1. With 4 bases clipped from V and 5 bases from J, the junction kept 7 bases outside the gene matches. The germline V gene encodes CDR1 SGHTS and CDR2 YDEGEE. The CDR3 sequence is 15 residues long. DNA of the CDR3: TGTGCCAGCAGCCTGGGACAGGGTAGGAACAATGAGCAGTTCTTC. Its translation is CASSLGQGRNNEQFF.

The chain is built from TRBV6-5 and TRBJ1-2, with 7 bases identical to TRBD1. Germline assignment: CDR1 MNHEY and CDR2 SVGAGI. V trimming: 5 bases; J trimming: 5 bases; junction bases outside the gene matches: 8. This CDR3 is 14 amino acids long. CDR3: CASSTSGTAYGYTF. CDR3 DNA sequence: TGTGCCAGCAGTACATCAGGGACAGCTTATGGCTACACCTTC.

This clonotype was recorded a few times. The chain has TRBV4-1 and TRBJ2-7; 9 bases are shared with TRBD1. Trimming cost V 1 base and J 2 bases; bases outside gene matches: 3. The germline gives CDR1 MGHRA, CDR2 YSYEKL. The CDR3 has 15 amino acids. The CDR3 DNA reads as TGCGCCAGCAGCCAAGGGGGACAGGGTCCCTACGAGCAGTACTTC. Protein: CASSQGGQGPYEQYF.

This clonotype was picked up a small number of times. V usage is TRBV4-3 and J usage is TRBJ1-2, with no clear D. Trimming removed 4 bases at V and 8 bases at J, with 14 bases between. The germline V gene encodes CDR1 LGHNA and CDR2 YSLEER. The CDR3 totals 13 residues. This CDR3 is CASSPRQLDGYTF. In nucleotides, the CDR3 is TGCGCCAGCAGCCCCCGCCAGTTGGACGGCTACACCTTC.

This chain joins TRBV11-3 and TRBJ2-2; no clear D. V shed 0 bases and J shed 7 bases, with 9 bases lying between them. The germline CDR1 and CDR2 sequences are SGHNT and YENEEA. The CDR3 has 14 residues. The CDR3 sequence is CASSLDPIDGELFF. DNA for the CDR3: TGTGCCAGCAGCTTAGATCCTATCGACGGGGAGCTGTTTTTT.

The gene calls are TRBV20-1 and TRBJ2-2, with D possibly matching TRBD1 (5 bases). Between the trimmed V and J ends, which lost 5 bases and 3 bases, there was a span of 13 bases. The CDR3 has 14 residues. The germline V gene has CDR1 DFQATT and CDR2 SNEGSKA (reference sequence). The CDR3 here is CSAPQGADTGELFF. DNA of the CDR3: TGCAGTGCTCCTCAGGGCGCGGACACCGGGGAGCTGTTTTTT.

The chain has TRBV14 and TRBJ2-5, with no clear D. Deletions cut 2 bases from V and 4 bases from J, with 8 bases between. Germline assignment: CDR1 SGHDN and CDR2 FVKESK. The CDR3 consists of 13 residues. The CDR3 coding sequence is TGTGCCAGCAGCCAACAAACTCCAGAGACCCAGTACTTC. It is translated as CASSQQTPETQYF. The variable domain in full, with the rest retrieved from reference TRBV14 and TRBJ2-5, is EAGVTQFPSHSVIEKGQTVTLRCDPISGHDNLYWYRRVMGKEIKFLLHFVKESKQDESGMPNNRFLAERTGGTYSTLKVQPAELEDSGVYFCASSQQTPETQYFGPGTRLLVL.

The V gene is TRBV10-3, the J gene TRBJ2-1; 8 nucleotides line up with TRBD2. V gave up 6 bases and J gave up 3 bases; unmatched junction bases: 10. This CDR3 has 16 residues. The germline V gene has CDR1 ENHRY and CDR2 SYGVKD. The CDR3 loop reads CAISPARRGDYNEQFF. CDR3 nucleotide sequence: TGTGCCATCAGCCCCGCTCGGCGGGGGGACTACAATGAGCAGTTCTTC.

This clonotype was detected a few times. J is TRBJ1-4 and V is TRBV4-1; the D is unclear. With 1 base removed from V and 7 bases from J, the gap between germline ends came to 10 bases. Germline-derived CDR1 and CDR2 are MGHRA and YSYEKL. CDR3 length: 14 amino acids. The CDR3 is CASSQGWRGEKLFF. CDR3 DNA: TGCGCCAGCAGCCAAGGGTGGAGAGGTGAAAAACTGTTTTTT.

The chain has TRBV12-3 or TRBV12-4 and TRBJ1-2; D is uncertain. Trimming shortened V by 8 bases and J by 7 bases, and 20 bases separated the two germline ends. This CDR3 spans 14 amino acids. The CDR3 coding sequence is TGTGCCAGCCGGGGTCACAGAGACCTCTCTGGCTACACCTTC. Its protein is CASRGHRDLSGYTF.

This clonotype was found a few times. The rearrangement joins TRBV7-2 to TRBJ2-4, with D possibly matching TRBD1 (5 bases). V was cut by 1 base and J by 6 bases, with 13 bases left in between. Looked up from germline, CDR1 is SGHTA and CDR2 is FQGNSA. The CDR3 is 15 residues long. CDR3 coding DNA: TGTGCCAGCAGCTTAGAGGGAACAGGTGGAAACATTCAGTACTTC. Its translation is CASSLEGTGGNIQYF. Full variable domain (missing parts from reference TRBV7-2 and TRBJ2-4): GAGVSQSPSNKVTEKGKDVELRCDPISGHTALYWYRQSLGQGLEFLIYFQGNSAPDKSGLPSDRFSAERTGGSVSTLTIQRTQQEDSAVYLCASSLEGTGGNIQYFGAGTRLSVL.